The 31 T cell receptor beta chains listed next were all sequenced from one sample in a study of T cell repertoires in cytomegalovirus infection (dated by TCRdb to the late 2010s). The sample was run on an Illumina HiSeq 1500. TCRdb reanalyzed the raw reads on its own, using fastp at Q25 for trimming and MiXCR for clone calling, and kept in-frame beta chains. Rows with a matching CDR3 protein are joined into one entry that keeps the most common DNA and genes. The sample contains 160,000 or so distinct CDR3 sequences, about 22% of them found a single time. The ten largest clones take up more than 25% of the sample. This sample's treatment or condition label indicates: in vitro stimulation with specific CMV peptide epitopes to enrich CMV-specific T cells. These TCRs are of unknown antigen specificity. This specimen consisted of CD8+ T cells from cultured PBMCs, obtained from culture after CMV antigen stimulation. The receptors originated from a human donor in good health (CMV status not recorded). Some clones in this sample may be carry-over from other donors' samples.

V gene TRBV7-9 combines with J gene TRBJ1-1; 7 bases map to TRBD1. This CDR3 region has 15 residues. From germline, CDR1 is SEHNR and CDR2 FQNEAQ (reference sequence). V lost 2 bases, J lost 6 bases, and 9 bases stayed unmatched. The CDR3 loop is CASSLQRQGRAEAFF. CDR3 bases: TGTGCCAGCAGCTTACAAAGACAGGGAAGGGCTGAAGCTTTCTTT.

This clonotype has only a few counts. The V call is TRBV7-9, the J call TRBJ2-1; 8 bases fit TRBD2. Trimming removed 5 bases from V and 0 bases from J; junction bases left unmatched: 6. This CDR3 has 16 residues. Germline V lookup: CDR1 SEHNR, CDR2 FQNEAQ (reference sequence). The CDR3 coding sequence is TGTGCCAGCAGCAACGAGGGGACTAGCTCCTACAATGAGCAGTTCTTC. This codes for CASSNEGTSSYNEQFF.

This clonotype turned up a few times. The chain has TRBV12-3 or TRBV12-4 and TRBJ1-2; a weak D match, TRBD1 (5 bases). The V end lost 1 base, the J end lost 4 bases, and 10 bases lay between the germline ends. The CDR3 has 14 residues. The CDR3: CASSLGDPLYGYTF. The CDR3 DNA reads TGTGCCAGCAGTTTAGGGGACCCTCTCTATGGCTACACCTTC.

Only a few counts were recorded for this clonotype. The chain is built from TRBV7-9 and TRBJ2-5; the D is unclear. Germline V gene sequence: CDR1 SEHNR, CDR2 FQNEAQ (reference sequence). Trimming left V 4 bases short and J 4 bases short, with 19 bases between. The CDR3 loop spans 16 amino acids. CDR3 region: CASSYSLGMRRETQYF. CDR3 DNA sequence: TGTGCCAGCAGCTACTCCCTGGGCATGAGGAGAGAGACCCAGTACTTC.

This chain links TRBV7-8 with TRBJ2-7, with 9 positions matching TRBD1. V shed 5 bases, J shed 3 bases, and the junction held 5 bases outside the gene matches. This CDR3 is 14 amino acids long. Germline-derived CDR1 and CDR2 are SGHVS and FQNEAQ. Here the CDR3 DNA reads TGTGCCAGCAGCCCGCCGACAGGGGGCTACGAGCAGTACTTC. The encoded protein is CASSPPTGGYEQYF.

This clonotype was observed a few times. The chain couples TRBV11-2 to TRBJ2-1; D is unresolved. The CDR3 has 14 residues. V lost 1 base and J 6 bases, leaving 10 bases between the germline ends. The germline gives CDR1 SGHAT, CDR2 FQNNGV. For the CDR3, the DNA is TGTGCCAGCAGCTTAGTCGGGCGTCTCAATGAGCAGTTCTTC. It encodes CASSLVGRLNEQFF.

The chain carries TRBV27 and TRBJ2-2; 7 nucleotides match TRBD2. The germline V gene has CDR1 MNHEY and CDR2 SMNVEV (reference sequence). The CDR3 has 13 residues. The junction had 4 bases not matched to a gene; V was cut back by 7 bases and J by 5 bases. Written as DNA, the CDR3 is TGTGCCAGCATTCAGGGAGGGACCGGGGAGCTGTTTTTT. Translating it yields CASIQGGTGELFF.

The chain combines TRBV7-2 with TRBJ1-5, with 8 bases that match TRBD1. Per germline, CDR1 SGHTA and CDR2 FQGNSA. The CDR3 spans 15 residues. The junction had 8 bases not matched to a gene; V was cut back by 3 bases and J by 7 bases. CDR3 DNA sequence: TGTGCCAGCAGCTTCCGGGACAGGCTCGAGCAGCCCCAGCATTTT. Amino acid sequence: CASSFRDRLEQPQHF.

This rearrangement joins TRBV19 to TRBJ1-4, with 8 bases matching TRBD1. V lost 8 bases to trimming and J lost 5 bases; unmatched junction nucleotides: 13. The germline V gene has CDR1 LNHDA and CDR2 SQIVND (reference sequence). This CDR3 is 16 amino acids long. DNA of the CDR3: TGTGCCAGTGCCGCTAGTCTCCGGGACAGGAATGAAAAACTGTTTTTT. It translates to CASAASLRDRNEKLFF.

J is TRBJ2-2 and V is TRBV7-6; 9 nucleotides match TRBD1. Trimming cost V 5 bases and J 5 bases; bases outside gene matches: 3. Per the germline V gene, CDR1 is SGHVS and CDR2 is FNYEAQ. CDR3 size: 14 residues. CDR3 residues: CASSQGQGTGELFF. The CDR3 region has the DNA TGTGCCAGCAGCCAGGGACAGGGAACCGGGGAGCTGTTTTTT.

This clonotype was counted a few times. The chain links TRBV6-6 to TRBJ2-7, with D perhaps matching TRBD2 (5 bases). The CDR3 is 14 residues long. CDR1 is MNHNY and CDR2 is SVGAGI in the germline V gene (reference sequence). Trimming pared 2 bases from V and 6 bases from J, leaving 14 bases between. CDR3 amino acids: CASSYDSLGGEQYF. The CDR3 DNA is TGTGCCAGCAGTTACGACTCATTAGGAGGCGAGCAGTACTTC.

This clonotype was seen more than once but under ten times. An end of the junction does not agree with germline; a read error may underlie this. The chain carries TRBV7-7 and TRBJ2-5, with D maybe TRBD1 (6 bases). Germline V gives CDR1 SSHAT, CDR2 FNYEAQ (reference sequence). This CDR3 has 14 amino acids. DNA of the CDR3: TGTGCTAGCAGCTTAAGGGACAACCAAGAGACCCAGTACTTC. Protein: CASSLRDNQETQYF.

This chain connects TRBV7-8 to TRBJ2-1, with TRBD1 as a possible D gene (5 bases). Trimming shortened V by 0 bases and J by 0 bases, and 12 bases separated the two germline ends. Germline V gene data show CDR1 as SGHVS and CDR2 as FQNEAQ. The CDR3 is 17 amino acids. The CDR3 loop reads CASSLAPTASSYNEQFF. CDR3 DNA: TGTGCCAGCAGCTTAGCGCCGACAGCTAGCTCCTACAATGAGCAGTTCTTC.

The chain joins TRBV7-3 to TRBJ2-2, with 14 nucleotides matching TRBD2. The germline CDR1 and CDR2 sequences are SGHTA and FQGTGA. V was clipped by 4 bases and J by 3 bases; unmatched bases: 19. The CDR3 loop spans 22 amino acids. The CDR3 DNA follows: TGTGCCAGCAGCTCGGACAGCGGGACTAGCGGGGGAGATCCCCCGTACACCGGGGAGCTGTTTTTT. It translates to CASSSDSGTSGGDPPYTGELFF.

The chain links TRBV20-1 to TRBJ2-7; 7 bases match TRBD1. CDR1 is DFQATT and CDR2 is SNEGSKA in the germline V gene (reference sequence). The ends lost 4 bases at V and 0 bases at J; junction bases unmatched: 12. The CDR3 is 16 residues long. The CDR3 region is CSAIPRDRQNSYEQYF. CDR3 in DNA: TGCAGTGCTATCCCCCGGGACAGACAAAACTCCTACGAGCAGTACTTC.

The table lists this clonotype with a few counts. The chain carries TRBV12-3 or TRBV12-4 and TRBJ2-1; 12 positions match TRBD2. CDR3 length equals 21 residues. The V and J ends lost 3 bases and 0 bases, in that order; junction bases with no gene match: 15. Here the CDR3 reads CASSFFRPTLAGGGSYNEQFF. The CDR3 nucleotides read TGTGCCAGCAGTTTTTTTCGCCCGACGCTAGCGGGGGGGGGCTCCTACAATGAGCAGTTCTTC.

This clonotype was seen only a few times. The chain links TRBV7-2 to TRBJ2-5; TRBD2 matches 8 bases. There are 14 residues in the CDR3. Germline-derived CDR1 and CDR2 are SGHTA and FQGNSA. With V trimmed by 4 bases and J by 5 bases, 6 bases remained unmatched. The CDR3 reads CASSSAGAGETQYF. CDR3 sequence (DNA): TGTGCCAGCAGCTCAGCGGGGGCTGGGGAGACCCAGTACTTC.

V usage is TRBV7-3 and J usage is TRBJ2-1, with 11 bases lining up with TRBD2. In germline, CDR1 is SGHTA, CDR2 FQGTGA. J was trimmed by 5 bases and V by 5 bases; bases with no gene match: 5. The CDR3 loop spans 15 amino acids. The CDR3 bases are TGTGCCAGCAGCCCTAGCGGGGGGAACGACAATGAGCAGTTCTTC. The encoded protein is CASSPSGGNDNEQFF.

Points on this clonotype: This could be a read error, since a much larger clone is one nucleotide away. The gene calls are TRBV7-2 and TRBJ1-2; D gene ambiguous. The V end lost 5 bases, the J end lost 3 bases, and 4 bases lay between the germline ends. CDR1 is SGHTA, CDR2 FQGNSA, per germline. The CDR3 consists of 11 residues. CDR3 nucleotides: TGTGCCAGCAGCCGAGACTATGGCTACACCTTC. Protein: CASSRDYGYTF.

V and J are TRBV7-9 and TRBJ1-6, with D possibly matching TRBD1 (5 bases). Trimming shortened V by 5 bases and J by 0 bases, and 14 bases separated the two germline ends. The CDR3 length is 17 residues. Germline V CDR1 and CDR2: SEHNR, FQNEAQ (reference sequence). CDR3 in amino acids: CASSAGTAGSYNSPLHF. The CDR3 DNA follows: TGTGCCAGCAGCGCCGGGACCGCCGGCTCCTATAATTCACCCCTCCACTTT. Together with reference TRBV7-9 and TRBJ1-6, the CDR3 gives the full variable domain: DTGVSQNPRHKITKRGQNVTFRCDPISEHNRLYWYRQTLGQGPEFLTYFQNEAQLEKSRLLSDRFSAERPKGSFSTLEIQRTEQGDSAMYLCASSAGTAGSYNSPLHFGNGTRLTVT.

In its sample, this clonotype was seen a few times. This chain connects TRBV7-2 to TRBJ2-6; 10 nucleotides line up with TRBD1. With V trimmed by 3 bases and J by 4 bases, 6 bases remained unmatched. CDR1 SGHTA and CDR2 FQGNSA come from the germline V gene. This CDR3 is 17 amino acids long. This chain's CDR3 is CASSLTGGGSGANVLTF. The CDR3 DNA reads as TGTGCCAGCAGCTTGACAGGGGGCGGTTCAGGGGCCAACGTCCTGACTTTC.

The V and J genes are TRBV7-8 and TRBJ1-3; maybe TRBD1 (6 bases). In germline, CDR1 is SGHVS, CDR2 FQNEAQ. V was clipped by 10 bases and J by 2 bases, with 15 bases between them. This CDR3 has 14 amino acids. CDR3 sequence: CAITGLPPGNTIYF. The CDR3, as DNA: TGTGCCATCACAGGGCTCCCTCCTGGAAACACCATATATTTT. Full variable domain (outside the CDR3, taken from reference TRBV7-8 and TRBJ1-3): GAGVSQSPRYKVAKRGQDVALRCDPISGHVSLFWYQQALGQGPEFLTYFQNEAQLDKSGLPSDRFFAERPEGSVSTLKIQRTQQEDSAVYLCAITGLPPGNTIYFGEGSWLTVV.

The chain employs TRBV6-6 and TRBJ2-2; 9 bases agree with TRBD2. Per germline, CDR1 MNHNY and CDR2 SVGAGI (reference sequence). Trimming removed 8 bases from V and 3 bases from J; junction bases left unmatched: 7. This CDR3 has 15 residues. CDR3 protein: CASERGAGDTGELFF. CDR3 DNA: TGTGCCAGCGAGCGGGGGGCGGGGGACACCGGGGAGCTGTTTTTT.

The J gene is TRBJ1-2, the V gene TRBV7-9; D might be TRBD1 (6 bases). Germline V CDR1 and CDR2: SEHNR, FQNEAQ (reference sequence). Trimming stripped 5 bases from V and 0 bases from J, with 13 bases between. The CDR3 extends over 15 amino acids. CDR3 bases: TGTGCCAGCAGCCACCGACAGGCAGCTAACTATGGCTACACCTTC. Its protein is CASSHRQAANYGYTF.

This clonotype was counted between two and nine times. The J gene is TRBJ1-1, the V gene TRBV27; the D is unclear. The CDR3 sequence is 14 residues long. Trimming shortened V by 1 base and J by 2 bases, and 8 bases separated the two germline ends. The germline CDR1 and CDR2 sequences are MNHEY and SMNVEV (reference sequence). CDR3 amino acids: CASSLLAGNTEAFF. CDR3 DNA: TGTGCCAGCAGTTTATTGGCAGGAAACACTGAAGCTTTCTTT.

This clonotype was observed a few times. V and J are TRBV7-8 and TRBJ1-1; D may be TRBD1 (6 bases). This CDR3 is 17 amino acids long. Germline assignment: CDR1 SGHVS and CDR2 FQNEAQ. With 5 bases removed from V and 3 bases from J, the gap between germline ends came to 22 bases. The CDR3 region is CASSPRIIGQFDTEAFF. The DNA for the CDR3 is TGTGCCAGCAGCCCCCGAATAATCGGACAGTTTGACACTGAAGCTTTCTTT.

The chain couples TRBV6-1 to TRBJ1-1; 12 bases line up with TRBD1. The V segment lost 6 bases and the J segment 3 bases; nucleotides outside the gene matches: 14. This CDR3 spans 18 amino acids. In germline, CDR1 is MNHNS, CDR2 SASEGT. The CDR3 DNA reads TGTGCCAGCAGACCAAGGACCCGGGACAGGGGGCGAGACACTGAAGCTTTCTTT. Translation gives CASRPRTRDRGRDTEAFF.

This clonotype was seen only a few times. J is TRBJ1-1 and V is TRBV2; D unclear. The CDR3 spans 13 residues. Germline-derived CDR1 and CDR2 are SNHLY and FYNNEI. V lost 3 bases and J lost 0, with 5 bases in between. The DNA for the CDR3 is TGTGCCAGCAGTGACGTCATGAACACTGAAGCTTTCTTT. Its protein product is CASSDVMNTEAFF.

DNA of the CDR3: TGTGCCAGCAGCGGGGCCAGCGGGGGAAAGTTGGTATGGCAGTTCTTC. This gives the protein CASSGASGGKLVWQFF. The J gene is TRBJ2-1, the V gene TRBV7-9; 8 bases align to TRBD2. The CDR3 has 16 residues. CDR1 is SEHNR, CDR2 FQNEAQ, per germline (reference sequence). Losses at the gene ends were 5 bases for V and 12 bases for J; bases not matched to a gene: 18. The full variable domain, its missing parts supplied by reference TRBV7-9 and TRBJ2-1, is DTGVSQNPRHKITKRGQNVTFRCDPISEHNRLYWYRQTLGQGPEFLTYFQNEAQLEKSRLLSDRFSAERPKGSFSTLEIQRTEQGDSAMYLCASSGASGGKLVWQFFGPGTRLTVL.

This clonotype was seen a handful of times. The gene calls are TRBV6-5 and TRBJ1-4; 9 bases agree with TRBD1. J lost 6 bases, V lost 5 bases, and 10 bases had no gene match. Germline V gene lookup returns CDR1 MNHEY and CDR2 SVGAGI. CDR3 length: 16 residues. Here the CDR3 reads CASSKHPGQGDEKLFF. The CDR3 DNA sequence: TGTGCCAGCAGTAAACACCCGGGACAGGGAGATGAAAAACTGTTTTTT.

This clonotype was observed a few times. The chain links TRBV6-5 to TRBJ2-7, with D uncertain. The CDR3 sequence is 11 residues long. The germline CDR1 and CDR2 sequences are MNHEY and SVGAGI. V gave up 6 bases and J gave up 9 bases, with 12 bases separating them. The CDR3 here is CASSYPGSQYF. The DNA for the CDR3 is TGTGCCAGCAGCTACCCCGGGTCGCAGTACTTC.